The rows below give T cell receptor beta chains drawn from one sample of a study of cytomegalovirus exposure and HLA in healthy donors. Using immunoSEQ multiplex PCR, the repertoire was profiled, and TCRdb retains in-frame clones only, with some absent. The sample holds 100,000 or so clones, about 81% seen once. What was sequenced was PBMCs. Source of these receptors: a man aged 25-40 years in good health and CMV-seronegative. The CDR3 runs from the conserved cysteine through the conserved F or W. A D gene is named only where the DNA matches it firmly. Rows give clone size only sometimes, using once, few, many, or a class for an expanded clone.

d_gene	v_gene	j_gene	abundance	CDR3aa	CDR3nt
-	TRBV10-3	TRBJ2-4	-	CAISETGGAYIQYF	TGTGCCATCAGTGAAACGGGGGGCGCATACATTCAGTACTTC
-	TRBV7-8	TRBJ1-1	-	CASSILRQRTMNTEAFF	TGTGCCAGCAGCATCCTTAGACAGAGAACTATGAACACTGAAGCTTTCTTT
TRBD1	TRBV11-2	TRBJ1-2	-	CASSFGGGNYGYTF	TGTGCCAGCAGCTTCGGAGGGGGCAATTATGGCTACACCTTC
TRBD2	TRBV2	TRBJ2-7	-	CASSEVGGDYEQYF	TGTGCCAGCAGTGAAGTTGGGGGGGATTACGAGCAGTACTTC
TRBD1	TRBV29-1	TRBJ2-7	-	CSVGTGGSYEQYF	TGCAGCGTTGGGACAGGGGGCTCCTACGAGCAGTACTTC
-	TRBV7-8	TRBJ1-1	-	CASSSKSGDTEAFF	TGTGCCAGCAGCTCCAAATCAGGGGACACTGAAGCTTTCTTT
-	TRBV19	TRBJ2-7	-	CASSGRTYEQYF	TGTGCCAGTAGCGGGAGAACCTACGAGCAGTACTTC
TRBD1	TRBV9	TRBJ2-1	-	CASSVAGRTGGVNEQFF	TGTGCCAGCAGCGTAGCCGGCAGGACAGGGGGTGTCAATGAGCAGTTCTTC
-	TRBV30	TRBJ2-1	-	CAWSDGGDRFF	TGTGCCTGGAGCGATGGAGGGGATCGGTTCTTC
-	TRBV9	TRBJ2-7	-	CASSVGGGTSYEQYF	TGTGCCAGCAGCGTAGGGGGGGGCACATCCTACGAGCAGTACTTC
TRBD1	TRBV19	TRBJ2-5	-	CASSYRTGGFGETQYF	TGTGCCAGTAGCTATAGGACAGGGGGTTTCGGGGAGACCCAGTACTTC
-	TRBV10-1	TRBJ2-1	-	CASSDGRSGPYNEQFF	TGCGCCAGCAGTGACGGTAGGAGCGGTCCCTACAATGAGCAGTTCTTC
-	TRBV6-6	TRBJ2-1	-	CASSYAQGLAYEQFF	TGTGCCAGCAGTTACGCCCAGGGGTTAGCCTATGAGCAGTTCTTC
TRBD1	TRBV2	TRBJ1-2	-	CASSSGQGNYGYTF	TGTGCCAGCAGTTCGGGACAGGGGAACTATGGCTACACCTTC
-	TRBV19	TRBJ1-6	-	CASSIDWRVNSPLHF	TGTGCCAGTAGTATAGATTGGAGAGTTAATTCACCCCTCCACTTT
TRBD1	TRBV7-9	TRBJ2-1	-	CASSETGTASNEQFF	TGTGCCAGCAGCGAAACCGGGACAGCGAGCAATGAGCAGTTCTTC
TRBD1	TRBV18	TRBJ2-1	-	CASSPSGQGAYNEQFF	TGTGCCAGCTCACCGTCCGGACAGGGGGCATACAATGAGCAGTTCTTC
-	TRBV5-1	TRBJ1-4	-	CASSSMPGEKLFF	TGCGCCAGCAGCTCCATGCCGGGTGAAAAACTGTTTTTT
-	TRBV19	TRBJ1-5	few	CASSSLGLNQPQHF	TGTGCCAGTAGCTCCCTGGGCCTCAATCAGCCCCAGCATTTT
TRBD1	TRBV10-3	TRBJ1-5	-	CAIRMEGQGGRYIRDQPQHF	TGTGCCATCAGGATGGAGGGACAGGGGGGAAGATATATCAGAGATCAGCCCCAGCATTTT
TRBD1	TRBV28	TRBJ1-3	-	CASSIGGRQGGNTIYF	TGTGCCAGCAGTATAGGGGGGAGACAGGGCGGAAACACCATATATTTT
TRBD1	TRBV30	TRBJ2-7	-	CACLGTDGRYYEQYF	TGTGCCTGCCTGGGGACAGACGGGCGATACTACGAGCAGTACTTC
-	TRBV4-2	TRBJ1-2	once	CASSHAQEGGYTF	TGTGCCAGCAGCCACGCACAGGAGGGTGGCTACACCTTC
-	TRBV9	TRBJ2-7	-	CASSVEGGETYEQYF	TGTGCCAGCAGCGTAGAGGGAGGTGAAACCTACGAGCAGTACTTC
-	TRBV7-7	TRBJ2-5	-	CASSPYWGTQYF	TGTGCTAGCAGCCCCTACTGGGGCACCCAGTACTTC
-	TRBV7-2	TRBJ2-7	few	CASSNGLAYEQYF	TGTGCCAGCAGCAACGGGTTGGCCTACGAGCAGTACTTC
TRBD2	TRBV5-6	TRBJ2-5	once	CASSLSGGEETQYF	TGTGCCAGCAGCTTGTCGGGGGGGGAAGAGACCCAGTACTTC
-	TRBV28	TRBJ2-4	-	CASSSQLAEPKNIQYF	TGTGCCAGCAGTTCCCAATTAGCGGAACCGAAAAACATTCAGTACTTC
-	TRBV10-2	TRBJ1-2	-	CASSESMGLHYGYTF	TGCGCCAGCAGTGAGTCTATGGGGCTGCACTATGGCTACACCTTC
-	TRBV10-3	TRBJ2-1	-	CAIQGNPSYNEQFF	TGTGCCATCCAGGGAAATCCAAGCTACAATGAGCAGTTCTTC
-	TRBV5-1	TRBJ2-1	-	CASSLGRTKNNEQFF	TGCGCCAGCAGCTTGGGGCGGACAAAGAACAATGAGCAGTTCTTC
TRBD2	TRBV18	TRBJ2-7	few	CASSQGGSPISPYEQYF	TGTGCCAGCTCACAGGGCGGGAGTCCGATCAGTCCCTACGAGCAGTACTTC
-	TRBV11-2	TRBJ2-7	-	CASSPGQEQYF	TGTGCCAGCAGCCCCGGTCAAGAGCAGTACTTC
TRBD2	TRBV2	TRBJ2-7	few	CASSELRLAGEDEQYF	TGTGCCAGCAGTGAGCTCAGACTAGCGGGAGAGGACGAGCAGTACTTC
TRBD2	TRBV4-1	TRBJ2-1	-	CASSHGLASRNEQFF	TGCGCCAGCAGCCACGGACTAGCGTCCCGGAATGAGCAGTTCTTC
-	TRBV9	TRBJ2-7	-	CASSVVGDRSNEQYF	TGTGCCAGCAGCGTAGTTGGAGACAGAAGCAACGAGCAGTACTTC
TRBD1	TRBV10-3	TRBJ1-1	few	CAISGQGLNTEAFF	TGTGCCATCAGTGGACAGGGGTTGAACACTGAAGCTTTCTTT
TRBD2	TRBV12-5	TRBJ2-7	-	CASGFELAGGSYEQYF	TGTGCTAGTGGATTCGAACTAGCGGGTGGCTCCTACGAGCAGTACTTC
TRBD1	TRBV18	TRBJ1-1	-	CASSPRDRRNTEAFF	TGTGCCAGCTCACCACGGGACAGGAGGAACACTGAAGCTTTCTTT
-	TRBV7-8	TRBJ2-3	-	CASSLGGRGTDTQYF	TGTGCCAGCAGCTTGGGGGGGCGAGGCACAGATACGCAGTATTTT
-	TRBV7-2	TRBJ2-1	-	CASSSRANEQFF	TGTGCCAGCAGCTCCAGGGCCAATGAGCAGTTCTTC
-	TRBV20-1	TRBJ2-5	-	CSGLAMEAQYF	TGCAGTGGCCTCGCGATGGAGGCCCAGTACTTC
-	TRBV14	TRBJ1-4	-	CASSQYPGLVGEKLFF	TGTGCCAGCAGCCAATATCCAGGGCTGGTGGGAGAAAAACTGTTTTTT
TRBD1	TRBV7-2	TRBJ1-2	-	CASSPGGRDGYTF	TGTGCCTCTTCACCAGGGGGCAGGGATGGCTACACCTTC
-	TRBV10-1	TRBJ1-4	few	CASSPGTTNEKLFF	TGCGCCAGCAGTCCGGGAACAACTAATGAAAAACTGTTTTTT